The 19 T cell receptor beta chains below come from one sample, sequenced in a study of T-cell reconstitution after alpha-beta-depleted transplantation in children. Preparation of the TCRbeta library was carried out with unique molecular identifiers. Each CDR3 protein is one row after TCRdb ran MiXCR on the PCR reads. The table has around 76,000 distinct CDR3 sequences, around 18% seen once. Material: PBMCs, mostly from graft donor cells, obtained 360 days after TCRalphabeta/CD19-depleted stem cell transplant. These receptors all stem from a male patient aged 2 to 10 who had a stem cell transplant for acute lymphoblastic leukemia, so the T cells may come from the graft donor.

A few counts support this clonotype. V usage is TRBV15 and J usage is TRBJ2-7; TRBD2 agrees at 8 bases. This CDR3 has 14 residues. The germline CDR1 and CDR2 sequences are LNHNV and YYDKDF (reference sequence). Trimming took 3 bases from V and 3 from J; bases not matched to a gene: 4. CDR3 bases: TGTGCCACCAGCAGGGGACTAGTTTTCTACGAGCAGTACTTC. Translating gives CATSRGLVFYEQYF.

The chain is built from TRBV7-9 and TRBJ2-1; the match to TRBD2 covers 7 bases. The CDR3 has 15 residues. Germline trimming cut 5 bases from V and 3 bases from J; bases unmatched to any gene: 7. CDR1 SEHNR and CDR2 FQNEAQ come from the germline V gene (reference sequence). This chain's CDR3 is CASSPTSPFYNEQFF. The CDR3 DNA reads TGTGCCAGCAGCCCGACTAGCCCTTTCTACAATGAGCAGTTCTTC.

V gene TRBV3-1 combines with J gene TRBJ2-7, with D possibly being TRBD1 (5 bases). The CDR3 consists of 15 residues. V lost 4 bases, J lost 1 base, and 14 bases lay in between. The germline CDR1 and CDR2 sequences are LGHDT and YNNKEL (reference sequence). CDR3 in amino acids: CASSPWGTQSYEQYF. The DNA for the CDR3 is TGTGCCAGCAGCCCCTGGGGCACTCAATCCTACGAGCAGTACTTC.

This chain uses TRBV12-3 or TRBV12-4 with TRBJ2-3; 9 bases map to TRBD2. The CDR3 consists of 17 residues. V shed 2 bases, J shed 2 bases, and the junction held 8 bases outside the gene matches. CDR3 nucleotides: TGTGCCAGCAGTTTAATCCGACTAGCGGCAGACACAGATACGCAGTATTTT. Translating it yields CASSLIRLAADTDTQYF.

The chain carries TRBV3-1 and TRBJ1-1; D is ambiguous. V was cut by 3 bases and J by 3 bases, with 11 bases left in between. Germline values: CDR1 LGHDT, CDR2 YNNKEL (reference sequence). This CDR3 is 14 amino acids long. The CDR3 DNA follows: TGTGCCAGCAGCCATCGGACTTGGTACACTGAAGCTTTCTTT. The encoded protein is CASSHRTWYTEAFF.

V is TRBV7-9 and J is TRBJ2-7; 7 bases map to TRBD2. In germline, CDR1 is SEHNR, CDR2 FQNEAQ (reference sequence). This CDR3 is 16 amino acids long. J was trimmed by 0 bases and V by 0 bases; bases with no gene match: 5. The CDR3 region is CASSLALRGNSYEQYF. CDR3 coding DNA: TGTGCCAGCAGCTTAGCTCTGCGGGGGAACTCCTACGAGCAGTACTTC. The full variable domain, rest sourced from reference TRBV7-9 and TRBJ2-7, is DTGVSQNPRHKITKRGQNVTFRCDPISEHNRLYWYRQTLGQGPEFLTYFQNEAQLEKSRLLSDRFSAERPKGSFSTLEIQRTEQGDSAMYLCASSLALRGNSYEQYFGPGTRLTVT.

The V call is TRBV11-3, the J call TRBJ2-2; a possible D gene is TRBD2 (5 bases). The germline V gene encodes CDR1 SGHNT and CDR2 YENEEA. The V and J ends lost 3 bases and 6 bases respectively, with 8 bases between them. The CDR3 covers 13 residues. This CDR3 is CASSFTSSGELFF. The CDR3 DNA reads as TGTGCCAGCAGCTTCACTAGTTCCGGGGAGCTGTTTTTT.

The rearrangement uses TRBV24-1 and TRBJ1-5; 7 bases fit TRBD1. Germline CDR1 and CDR2: KGHDR and SFDVKD. With V trimmed by 5 bases and J by 3 bases, 3 bases remained unmatched. This CDR3 is built from 14 residues. The chain's CDR3 is CATSGTGDNQPQHF. The CDR3 nucleotides read TGTGCCACCAGTGGGACAGGCGACAATCAGCCCCAGCATTTT.

The chain carries TRBV6-1 and TRBJ1-3; 7 bases line up with TRBD1. The CDR3 is 17 amino acids. V lost 6 bases, J lost 0 bases, and 11 bases stayed unmatched. Germline loops: CDR1 MNHNS, CDR2 SASEGT. The CDR3 spells CASRQTGIENSGNTIYF. Written as DNA, the CDR3 is TGTGCCAGCAGACAGACAGGGATTGAGAACTCTGGAAACACCATATATTTT.

This clonotype was seen at least ten times. The V gene is TRBV11-3, the J gene TRBJ1-5; 11 positions agree with TRBD1. Per germline, CDR1 SGHNT and CDR2 YENEEA. The junction had 7 bases not matched to a gene; V was cut back by 4 bases and J by 2 bases. The CDR3 contains 17 residues. CDR3 DNA: TGTGCCAGCAGCTCCGGGACAGGGGGAATGCGCAATCAGCCCCAGCATTTT. Translating it yields CASSSGTGGMRNQPQHF.

This clonotype was observed at least ten times. This chain links TRBV12-5 with TRBJ2-1, with 7 bases identical to TRBD1. This CDR3 has 16 amino acids. The V segment lost 5 bases and the J segment 5 bases; nucleotides outside the gene matches: 12. Germline CDR1 reads LGHNT; CDR2 reads FRNRAP. The CDR3 spells CASGTTQGLHDNEQFF. The CDR3 DNA reads TGTGCTAGTGGTACGACACAGGGGTTACATGACAATGAGCAGTTCTTC.

This clonotype was detected many times. Here the CDR3 reads CASTHRGDQPQHF. CDR3 in DNA: TGTGCCAGCACCCACCGAGGGGATCAGCCCCAGCATTTT. The rearrangement links TRBV12-3 or TRBV12-4 to TRBJ1-5; maybe TRBD1 (5 bases). V lost 7 bases to trimming and J lost 5 bases, with 12 bases between them. This CDR3 is 13 amino acids long.

Many counts were recorded for this clonotype. The chain recombines TRBV5-1 with TRBJ2-3, with D hard to call. V was clipped by 0 bases and J by 4 bases, with 3 bases between them. In germline, CDR1 is SGHRS, CDR2 YFSETQ. The CDR3 contains 12 residues. DNA of the CDR3: TGCGCCAGCAGCTTGGGCGCAGATACGCAGTATTTT. Its translation: CASSLGADTQYF.

This clonotype was detected a few times. The chain couples TRBV10-3 to TRBJ1-2; D ambiguous. CDR1 ENHRY and CDR2 SYGVKD come from the germline V gene. The CDR3 consists of 16 residues. Deletions cut 0 bases from V and 2 bases from J, with 13 bases between. The CDR3 DNA sequence: TGTGCCATCAGTGAGTCGGGGAAAAGGGTGAACTATGGCTACACCTTC. This sequence encodes CAISESGKRVNYGYTF.

The rearrangement uses TRBV11-3 and TRBJ2-3; perhaps TRBD2 as D (5 bases). CDR1 SGHNT and CDR2 YENEEA come from the germline V gene. V lost 0 bases, J lost 7 bases, and 11 bases lay in between. The length of the CDR3 is 14 residues. CDR3 DNA sequence: TGTGCCAGCAGCTTAGATCGGAGGCCAAATACGCAGTATTTT. This sequence encodes CASSLDRRPNTQYF.

The CDR3 DNA reads TGCGCCAGCAGGCGGGGGGATTATAGCAATCAGCCCCAGCATTTT. It translates to CASRRGDYSNQPQHF. The gene calls are TRBV5-1 and TRBJ1-5, with D possibly being TRBD1 (5 bases). Germline CDR1 reads SGHRS; CDR2 reads YFSETQ. This CDR3 is 15 amino acids long. V shed 5 bases and J shed 0 bases, with 12 bases lying between them.

A few counts support this clonotype. The chain carries TRBV5-1 and TRBJ2-5; TRBD2 matches at 10 bases. The J segment lost 3 bases and the V segment lost 0 bases, leaving 2 bases of the junction unmatched. CDR1 and CDR2 (germline): SGHRS, YFSETQ. CDR3 length: 15 amino acids. The DNA for the CDR3 is TGCGCCAGCAGCTTGGTTCTAGCGGGAGAAGAGACCCAGTACTTC. This sequence encodes CASSLVLAGEETQYF. Looking up the rest from reference TRBV5-1 and TRBJ2-5 gives the full variable domain: KAGVTQTPRYLIKTRGQQVTLSCSPISGHRSVSWYQQTPGQGLQFLFEYFSETQRNKGNFPGRFSGRQFSNSRSEMNVSTLELGDSALYLCASSLVLAGEETQYFGPGTRLLVL.

The chain links TRBV11-3 to TRBJ2-3; D remains ambiguous. V was pared by 2 bases and J by 6 bases, with 12 bases between. The CDR3 is made up of 14 amino acids. Germline V gene lookup returns CDR1 SGHNT and CDR2 YENEEA. CDR3 DNA: TGTGCCAGCAGCTTATACAGTCGGCGGGATACGCAGTATTTT. Amino acids: CASSLYSRRDTQYF.

This clonotype was counted many times. The chain has TRBV7-9 and TRBJ2-1; TRBD2 agrees at 11 bases. The V and J ends lost 2 bases and 6 bases, in that order; junction bases with no gene match: 6. This CDR3 has 16 amino acids. The germline V gene has CDR1 SEHNR and CDR2 FQNEAQ (reference sequence). The CDR3, as DNA: TGTGCCAGCAGCTTACGACTAGCGGGGTGGGTCAATGAGCAGTTCTTC. Protein: CASSLRLAGWVNEQFF.